Below, 7 T cell receptor beta chains from the same sample are listed, as sequenced in a study of cytomegalovirus exposure and HLA in healthy donors. It was with 60 Vbeta and 13 Jbeta primers that the PCR ran. Clones were read by immunoSEQ multiplex PCR, and TCRdb kept only the in-frame ones, dropping some. This table holds some 110,000 clones, roughly 15% found once. Sequenced: PBMCs. The receptors were sampled from a female donor in good health and CMV-seronegative.

V and J are TRBV18 and TRBJ2-1; possible D gene TRBD2, 6 bases. Germline V gives CDR1 KGHSH, CDR2 LQKENI. The CDR3 is made up of 15 amino acids. Trimming took 3 bases from V and 3 from J, leaving 12 bases between them. CDR3 in DNA: TGTGCCAGCTCACCTAGGAGGGCCGACTACAATGAGCAGTTCTTC. Translation gives CASSPRRADYNEQFF.

In its sample, this clone was seen a few times. CDR3 coding DNA: TGTGCCAGCAGCCACCTAGGACTAGCGGGAAACAATGAGCAGTTCTTC. It is translated as CASSHLGLAGNNEQFF. This rearrangement joins TRBV4-2 to TRBJ2-1, with 12 positions matching TRBD2. The V gene's germline CDR1 is LGHNA and CDR2 YNFKEQ. CDR3 length equals 16 residues. The trim removed 3 bases at V and 5 bases at J, leaving 5 bases unmatched.

The chain uses TRBV7-9 and TRBJ1-2; no firm D call. CDR3 length: 12 amino acids. CDR1 is SEHNR, CDR2 FQNEAQ, per germline (reference sequence). Trimming left V 5 bases short and J 5 bases short, with 9 bases between. CDR3 residues: CASSPDKYGYTF. The CDR3 nucleotides read TGTGCCAGCAGCCCAGACAAATATGGCTACACCTTC.

The sample holds a few counts of this clone. This chain links TRBV28 with TRBJ2-4; 7 bases agree with TRBD2. With V trimmed by 2 bases and J by 1 base, 11 bases remained unmatched. Germline V gene sequence: CDR1 MDHEN, CDR2 SYDVKM. This CDR3 has 18 residues. This CDR3 is CASSLREIGLGAKNIQYF. DNA for the CDR3: TGTGCCAGCAGTTTAAGGGAGATCGGACTAGGGGCCAAAAACATTCAGTACTTC.

The V and J genes are TRBV7-9 and TRBJ2-1; 8 bases map to TRBD2. The CDR3 loop spans 16 amino acids. V gave up 3 bases and J gave up 8 bases; unmatched junction bases: 12. Germline CDR1 and CDR2: SEHNR and FQNEAQ (reference sequence). The CDR3 reads CASSLITSGPGDEQFF. CDR3 nucleotides: TGTGCCAGCAGCTTGATAACTAGCGGTCCCGGGGATGAGCAGTTCTTC. Supplemented by reference TRBV7-9 and TRBJ2-1, the full variable domain reads DTGVSQNPRHKITKRGQNVTFRCDPISEHNRLYWYRQTLGQGPEFLTYFQNEAQLEKSRLLSDRFSAERPKGSFSTLEIQRTEQGDSAMYLCASSLITSGPGDEQFFGPGTRLTVL.

Only a few counts were recorded for this clone. The chain links TRBV30 to TRBJ2-1, with a possible D match to TRBD2 (6 bases). CDR3 size: 14 residues. Looked up from germline, CDR1 is GTSNPN and CDR2 is SVGIG (reference sequence). V was trimmed by 3 bases and J by 9 bases, leaving 18 bases between them. CDR3 DNA: TGTGCCTGGAGGCTCGATCGGGACTTCGGTGAGCAGTTCTTC. This codes for CAWRLDRDFGEQFF.

The chain links TRBV11-2 to TRBJ1-6, with 7 positions matching TRBD1. The CDR3 loop spans 16 amino acids. Germline V lookup: CDR1 SGHAT, CDR2 FQNNGV. The V and J ends lost 0 bases and 8 bases, in that order; junction bases with no gene match: 7. The CDR3 sequence is CASSLDLGQVDSPLHF. The DNA for the CDR3 is TGTGCCAGCAGCTTAGATCTTGGACAGGTTGATTCACCCCTCCACTTT.